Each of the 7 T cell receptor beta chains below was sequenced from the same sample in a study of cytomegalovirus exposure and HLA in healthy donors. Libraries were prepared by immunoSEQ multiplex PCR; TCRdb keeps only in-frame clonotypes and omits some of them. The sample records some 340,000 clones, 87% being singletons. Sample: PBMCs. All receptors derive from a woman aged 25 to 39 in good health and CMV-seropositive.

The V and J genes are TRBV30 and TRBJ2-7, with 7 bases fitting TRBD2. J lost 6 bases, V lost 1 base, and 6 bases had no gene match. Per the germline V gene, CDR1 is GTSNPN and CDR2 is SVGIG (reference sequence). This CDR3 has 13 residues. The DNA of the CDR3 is TGTGCCTGGAGTGAATGGACTAGAGTCGAGCAGTACTTC. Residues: CAWSEWTRVEQYF.

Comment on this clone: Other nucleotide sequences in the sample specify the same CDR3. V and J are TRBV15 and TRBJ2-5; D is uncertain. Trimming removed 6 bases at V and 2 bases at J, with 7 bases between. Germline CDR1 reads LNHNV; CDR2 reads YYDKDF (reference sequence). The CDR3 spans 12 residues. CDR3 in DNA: TGTGCCACCAGTATAGGGCAAGAGACCCAGTACTTC. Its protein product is CATSIGQETQYF. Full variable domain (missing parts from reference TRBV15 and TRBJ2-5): DAMVIQNPRYQVTQFGKPVTLSCSQTLNHNVMYWYQQKSSQAPKLLFHYYDKDFNNEADTPDNFQSRRPNTSFCFLDIRSPGLGDTAMYLCATSIGQETQYFGPGTRLLVL.

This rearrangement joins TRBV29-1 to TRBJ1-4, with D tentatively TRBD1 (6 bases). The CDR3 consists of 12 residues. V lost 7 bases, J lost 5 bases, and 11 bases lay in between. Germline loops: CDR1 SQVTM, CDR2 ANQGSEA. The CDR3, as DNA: TGCAGCGCCGGACAGTTAAATGAAAAACTGTTTTTT. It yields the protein CSAGQLNEKLFF.

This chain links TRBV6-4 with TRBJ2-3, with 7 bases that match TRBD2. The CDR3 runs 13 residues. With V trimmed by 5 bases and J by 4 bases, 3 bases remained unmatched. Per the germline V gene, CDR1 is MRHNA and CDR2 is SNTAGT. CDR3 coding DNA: TGTGCCAGCAGTAAAACTAGCGCAGATACGCAGTATTTT. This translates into CASSKTSADTQYF.

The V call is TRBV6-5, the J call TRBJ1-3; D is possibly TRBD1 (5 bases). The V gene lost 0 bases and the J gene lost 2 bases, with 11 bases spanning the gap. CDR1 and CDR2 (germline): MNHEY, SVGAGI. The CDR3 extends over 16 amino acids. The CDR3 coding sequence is TGTGCCAGCAGTTACTCACTACAGGCGCCTGGAAACACCATATATTTT. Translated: CASSYSLQAPGNTIYF.

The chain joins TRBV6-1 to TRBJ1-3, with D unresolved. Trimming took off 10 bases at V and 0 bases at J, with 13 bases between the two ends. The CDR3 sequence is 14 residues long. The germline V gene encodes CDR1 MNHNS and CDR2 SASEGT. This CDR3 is CATLRESSGNTIYF. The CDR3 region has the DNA TGTGCCACCCTACGGGAGAGCTCTGGAAACACCATATATTTT.

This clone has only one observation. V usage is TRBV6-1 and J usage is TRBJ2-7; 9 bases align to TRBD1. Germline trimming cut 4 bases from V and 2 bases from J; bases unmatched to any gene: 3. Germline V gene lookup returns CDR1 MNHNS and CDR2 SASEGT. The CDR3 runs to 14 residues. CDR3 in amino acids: CASSVDRGAYEQYF. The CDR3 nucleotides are TGTGCCAGCAGTGTCGACAGGGGGGCCTACGAGCAGTACTTC.